This T cell receptor beta chain is from a study of graft-versus-host responses after intestinal transplantation. Whole-study results and caveats: Early declines in HvG clones that occurred post-transplant were associated with peak circulating GvH clone levels.

The data were produced by immunoSEQ multiplex PCR, yet TCRdb's version contains in-frame clones alone and is incomplete. The data show 80,000 to 95,000 clones, roughly 91% seen once. As for this clone: What it binds is not known.

V shed 5 bases and J shed 8 bases, with 9 bases lying between them. This CDR3 is 11 amino acids long. From germline, CDR1 is MNHEY and CDR2 SMNVEV (reference sequence). The sequencing here drew on unstimulated CD8+ T cells sorted from spleen or lymph node cells, taken before intestinal transplant. This clonotype was obtained from a human donor who received an intestinal transplant. The chain links TRBV27 to TRBJ1-2; a possible D gene is TRBD1 (5 bases). For the CDR3, the DNA is TGTGCCAGCAGTGGGGGGTACGGCTACACCTTC. It yields the protein CASSGGYGYTF.